This TCR beta chain comes out of a study of T cell repertoires in cytomegalovirus infection. Study-wide context: A matching HLA type, together with CMV infection, was signaled by public TCR beta signatures.

Findings and caveats of the study: Carriers of CMV and the relevant HLA type were discriminated by public TCR beta frequency. Clonotypes of TCR beta that were HLA-C-restricted and CMV-specific dominated the ex vivo response.

Using its own MiXCR run on the reads, TCRdb lists one record per CDR3 protein. The table lists 300,000 or so distinct CDR3 sequences, roughly 23% of them singletons. Germline V gene data show CDR1 as SQVTM and CDR2 as ANQGSEA. The CDR3 totals 12 residues. Trimming took off 7 bases at V and 1 base at J, with 10 bases between the two ends. This clonotype came up once. Its antigen is currently unknown. The specimen was PBMCs. The gene calls are TRBV29-1 and TRBJ1-1, with D unclear. The clonotype originates from a human donor in good health (CMV status not recorded). Some clones in this sample may be carry-over from other donors' samples. CDR3 protein: CSAHDGNTEAFF. The CDR3 DNA reads TGCAGCGCCCATGATGGGAACACTGAAGCTTTCTTT.